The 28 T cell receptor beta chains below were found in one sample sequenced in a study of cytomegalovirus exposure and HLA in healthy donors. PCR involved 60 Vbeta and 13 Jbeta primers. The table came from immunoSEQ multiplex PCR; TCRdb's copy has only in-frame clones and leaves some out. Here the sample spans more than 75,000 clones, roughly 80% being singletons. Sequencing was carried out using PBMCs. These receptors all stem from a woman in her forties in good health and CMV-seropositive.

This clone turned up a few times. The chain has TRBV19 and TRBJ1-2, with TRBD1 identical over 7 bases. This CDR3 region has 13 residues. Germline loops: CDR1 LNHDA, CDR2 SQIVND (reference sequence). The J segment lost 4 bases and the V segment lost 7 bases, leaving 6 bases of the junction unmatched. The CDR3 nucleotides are TGTGCCAGTACAAGGACAGGCTTCTATGGCTACACCTTC. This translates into CASTRTGFYGYTF.

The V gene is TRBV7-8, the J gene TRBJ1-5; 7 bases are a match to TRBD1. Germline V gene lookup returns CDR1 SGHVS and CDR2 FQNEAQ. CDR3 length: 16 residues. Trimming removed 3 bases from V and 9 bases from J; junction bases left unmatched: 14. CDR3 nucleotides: TGTGCCAGCAGCTTTTTTACGGGACAGATGTCTACGCCCCAGCATTTT. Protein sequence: CASSFFTGQMSTPQHF.

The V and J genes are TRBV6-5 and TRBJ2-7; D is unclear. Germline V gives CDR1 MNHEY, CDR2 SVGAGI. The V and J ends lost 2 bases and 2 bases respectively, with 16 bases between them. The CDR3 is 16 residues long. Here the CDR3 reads CASSYDGRRVTYEQYF. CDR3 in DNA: TGTGCCAGCAGTTACGATGGTCGACGGGTGACCTACGAGCAGTACTTC.

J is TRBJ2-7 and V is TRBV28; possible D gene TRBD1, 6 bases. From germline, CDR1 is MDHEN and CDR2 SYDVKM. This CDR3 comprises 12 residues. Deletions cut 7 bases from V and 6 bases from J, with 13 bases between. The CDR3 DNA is TGTGCCAGCAACAACAGGGAACGCGAGCAGTACTTC. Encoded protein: CASNNREREQYF.

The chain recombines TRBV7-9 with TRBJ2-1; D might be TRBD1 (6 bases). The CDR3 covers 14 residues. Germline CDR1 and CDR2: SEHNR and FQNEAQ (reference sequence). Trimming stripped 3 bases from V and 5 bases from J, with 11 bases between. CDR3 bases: TGTGCCAGCAGCTTGATGGACAGAGACAATGAGCAGTTCTTC. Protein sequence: CASSLMDRDNEQFF. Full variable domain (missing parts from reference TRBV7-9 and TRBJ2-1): DTGVSQNPRHKITKRGQNVTFRCDPISEHNRLYWYRQTLGQGPEFLTYFQNEAQLEKSRLLSDRFSAERPKGSFSTLEIQRTEQGDSAMYLCASSLMDRDNEQFFGPGTRLTVL.

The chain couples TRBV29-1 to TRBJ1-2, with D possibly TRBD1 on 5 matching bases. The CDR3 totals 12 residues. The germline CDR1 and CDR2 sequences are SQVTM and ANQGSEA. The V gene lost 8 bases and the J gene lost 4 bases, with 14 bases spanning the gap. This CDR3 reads CSISDTRYGYTF. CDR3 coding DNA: TGCAGCATATCGGACACCCGCTATGGCTACACCTTC.

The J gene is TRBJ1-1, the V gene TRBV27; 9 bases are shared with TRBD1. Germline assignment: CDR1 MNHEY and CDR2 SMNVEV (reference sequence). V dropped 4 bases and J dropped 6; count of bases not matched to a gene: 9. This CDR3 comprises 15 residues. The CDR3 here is CASSSIDRGRAEAFF. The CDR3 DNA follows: TGTGCCAGCAGTTCCATCGACAGGGGGAGGGCTGAAGCTTTCTTT.

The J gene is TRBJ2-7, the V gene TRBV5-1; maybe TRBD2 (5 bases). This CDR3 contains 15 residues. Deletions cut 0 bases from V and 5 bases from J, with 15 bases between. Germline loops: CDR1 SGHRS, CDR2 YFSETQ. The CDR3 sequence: CASSLGEGWSHEQYF. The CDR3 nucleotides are TGCGCCAGCAGCTTGGGAGAGGGCTGGTCTCACGAGCAGTACTTC.

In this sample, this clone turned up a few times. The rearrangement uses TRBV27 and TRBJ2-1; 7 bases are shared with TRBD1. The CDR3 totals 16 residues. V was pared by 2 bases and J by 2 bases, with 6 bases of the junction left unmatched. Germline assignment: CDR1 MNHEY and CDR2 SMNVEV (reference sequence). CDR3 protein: CASSLLDRYTYNEQFF. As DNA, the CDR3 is TGTGCCAGCAGTTTACTGGACAGGTACACCTACAATGAGCAGTTCTTC.

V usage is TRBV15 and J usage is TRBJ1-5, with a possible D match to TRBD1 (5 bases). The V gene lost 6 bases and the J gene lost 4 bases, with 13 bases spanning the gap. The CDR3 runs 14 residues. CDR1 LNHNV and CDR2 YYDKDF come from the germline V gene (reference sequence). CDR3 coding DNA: TGTGCCACCAGTCAGGACACACGGAATCAGCCCCAGCATTTT. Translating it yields CATSQDTRNQPQHF. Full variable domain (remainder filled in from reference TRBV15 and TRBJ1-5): DAMVIQNPRYQVTQFGKPVTLSCSQTLNHNVMYWYQQKSSQAPKLLFHYYDKDFNNEADTPDNFQSRRPNTSFCFLDIRSPGLGDTAMYLCATSQDTRNQPQHFGDGTRLSIL.

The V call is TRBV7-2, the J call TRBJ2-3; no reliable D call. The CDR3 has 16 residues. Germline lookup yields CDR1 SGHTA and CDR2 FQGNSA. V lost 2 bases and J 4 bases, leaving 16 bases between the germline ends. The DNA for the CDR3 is TGTGCCAGCAGCTTACAAGTTAGTTCATCATCAGATACGCAGTATTTT. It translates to CASSLQVSSSSDTQYF.

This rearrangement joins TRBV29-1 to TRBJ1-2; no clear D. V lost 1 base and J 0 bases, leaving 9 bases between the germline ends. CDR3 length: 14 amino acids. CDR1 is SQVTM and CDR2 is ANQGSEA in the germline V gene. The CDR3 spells CSVEGARSNYGYTF. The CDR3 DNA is TGCAGCGTTGAAGGGGCCAGATCTAACTATGGCTACACCTTC.

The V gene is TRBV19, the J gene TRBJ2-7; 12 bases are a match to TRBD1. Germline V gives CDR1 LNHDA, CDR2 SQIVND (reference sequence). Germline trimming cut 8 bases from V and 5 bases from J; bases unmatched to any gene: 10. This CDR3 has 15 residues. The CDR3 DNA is TGTGCCAGTTCTGGGGGCGGGACAGGGGGCCACGAGCAGTACTTC. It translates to CASSGGGTGGHEQYF.

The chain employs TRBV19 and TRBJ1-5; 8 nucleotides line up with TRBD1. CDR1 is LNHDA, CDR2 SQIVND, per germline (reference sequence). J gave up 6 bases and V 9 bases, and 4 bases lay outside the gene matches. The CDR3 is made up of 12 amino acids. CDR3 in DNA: TGTGCCAGCCGACAGGGGAGTCAGCCCCAGCATTTT. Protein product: CASRQGSQPQHF.

CDR3 amino acids: CASSAGTELYEQYF. CDR3 DNA: TGTGCCAGCAGCGCCGGGACAGAGCTCTACGAGCAGTACTTC. The V gene is TRBV7-9, the J gene TRBJ2-7, with TRBD1 matching 7 bases. The germline gives CDR1 SEHNR, CDR2 FQNEAQ (reference sequence). This CDR3 has 14 residues. Trimming removed 5 bases from V and 3 bases from J; junction bases left unmatched: 7.

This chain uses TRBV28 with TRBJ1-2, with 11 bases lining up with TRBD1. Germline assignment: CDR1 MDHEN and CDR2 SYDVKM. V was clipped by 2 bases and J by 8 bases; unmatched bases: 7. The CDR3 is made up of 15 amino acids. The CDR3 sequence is CASSLLGQGAIGYTF. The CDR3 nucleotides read TGTGCCAGCAGTTTACTCGGACAGGGGGCGATAGGCTACACCTTC.

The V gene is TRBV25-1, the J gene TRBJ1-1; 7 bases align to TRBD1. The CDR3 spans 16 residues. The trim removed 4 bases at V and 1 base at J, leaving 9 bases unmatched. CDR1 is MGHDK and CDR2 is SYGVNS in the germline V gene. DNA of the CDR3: TGTGCCAGCAGTGTGGGAGACAGGGATTGGAACACTGAAGCTTTCTTT. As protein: CASSVGDRDWNTEAFF.

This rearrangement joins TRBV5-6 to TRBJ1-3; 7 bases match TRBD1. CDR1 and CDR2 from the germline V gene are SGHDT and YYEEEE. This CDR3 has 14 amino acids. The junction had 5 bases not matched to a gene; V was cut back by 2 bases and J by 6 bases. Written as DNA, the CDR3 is TGTGCCAGCAGCTTCTGGCAGGGGGTAAACACCATATATTTT. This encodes CASSFWQGVNTIYF.

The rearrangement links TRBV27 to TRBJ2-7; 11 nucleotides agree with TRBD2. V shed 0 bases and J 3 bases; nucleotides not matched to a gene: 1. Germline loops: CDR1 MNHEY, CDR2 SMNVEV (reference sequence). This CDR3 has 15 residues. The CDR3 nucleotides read TGTGCCAGCAGTTTATCGGGACTAGCGGACTACGAGCAGTACTTC. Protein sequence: CASSLSGLADYEQYF.

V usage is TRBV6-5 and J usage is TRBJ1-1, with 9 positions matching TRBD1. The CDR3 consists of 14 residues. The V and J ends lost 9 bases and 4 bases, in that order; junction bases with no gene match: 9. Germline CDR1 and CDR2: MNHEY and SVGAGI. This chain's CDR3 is CASKQGARGTEAFF. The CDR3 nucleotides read TGTGCCAGTAAACAGGGGGCGAGGGGCACTGAAGCTTTCTTT.

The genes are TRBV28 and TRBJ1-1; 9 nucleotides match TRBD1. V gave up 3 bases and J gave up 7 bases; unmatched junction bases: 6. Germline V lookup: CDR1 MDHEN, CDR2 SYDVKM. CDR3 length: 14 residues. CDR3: CASSFLGQGLEAFF. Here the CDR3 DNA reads TGTGCCAGCAGTTTCCTCGGACAGGGGCTTGAAGCTTTCTTT. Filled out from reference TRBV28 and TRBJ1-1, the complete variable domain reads DVKVTQSSRYLVKRTGEKVFLECVQDMDHENMFWYRQDPGLGLRLIYFSYDVKMKEKGDIPEGYSVSREKKERFSLILESASTNQTSMYLCASSFLGQGLEAFFGQGTRLTVV.

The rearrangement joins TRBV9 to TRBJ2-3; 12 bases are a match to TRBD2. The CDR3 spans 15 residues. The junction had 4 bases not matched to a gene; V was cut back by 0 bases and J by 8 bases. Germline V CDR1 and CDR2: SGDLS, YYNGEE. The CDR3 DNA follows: TGTGCCAGCAGCGTAGGGACTAGCGGGACAAGTACGCAGTATTTT. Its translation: CASSVGTSGTSTQYF. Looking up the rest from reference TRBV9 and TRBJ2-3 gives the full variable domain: DSGVTQTPKHLITATGQRVTLRCSPRSGDLSVYWYQQSLDQGLQFLIQYYNGEERAKGNILERFSAQQFPDLHSELNLSSLELGDSALYFCASSVGTSGTSTQYFGPGTRLTVL.

CDR3 amino acids: CASSLRGTGGEAFF. CDR3 nucleotide sequence: TGTGCCAGCAGCCTACGAGGGACAGGGGGAGAAGCTTTCTTT. The V call is TRBV9, the J call TRBJ1-1; 11 bases map to TRBD1. CDR1 and CDR2 from the germline V gene are SGDLS and YYNGEE. V lost 4 bases to trimming and J lost 8 bases; unmatched junction nucleotides: 7. This CDR3 region has 14 residues. Full variable domain (missing parts from reference TRBV9 and TRBJ1-1): DSGVTQTPKHLITATGQRVTLRCSPRSGDLSVYWYQQSLDQGLQFLIQYYNGEERAKGNILERFSAQQFPDLHSELNLSSLELGDSALYFCASSLRGTGGEAFFGQGTRLTVV.

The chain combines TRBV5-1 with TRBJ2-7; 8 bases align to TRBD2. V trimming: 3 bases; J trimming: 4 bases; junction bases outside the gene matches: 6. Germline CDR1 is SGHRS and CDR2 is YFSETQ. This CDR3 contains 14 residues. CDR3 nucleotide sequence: TGCGCCAGCAGCTCCCATGGCGGGGGGTACGAGCAGTACTTC. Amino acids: CASSSHGGGYEQYF.

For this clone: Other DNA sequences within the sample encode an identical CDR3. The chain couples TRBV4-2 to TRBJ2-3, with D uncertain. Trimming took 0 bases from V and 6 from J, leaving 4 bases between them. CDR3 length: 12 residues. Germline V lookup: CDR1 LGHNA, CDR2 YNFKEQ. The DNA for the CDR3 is TGTGCCAGCAGCCAAGATCTGGATACGCAGTATTTT. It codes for CASSQDLDTQYF.

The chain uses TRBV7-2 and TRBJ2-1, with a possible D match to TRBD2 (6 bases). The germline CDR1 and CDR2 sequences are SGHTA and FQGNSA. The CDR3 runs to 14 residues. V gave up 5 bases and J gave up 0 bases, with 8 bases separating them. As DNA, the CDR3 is TGTGCCAGCAGCCCCGGGGGCTCCTACAATGAGCAGTTCTTC. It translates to CASSPGGSYNEQFF.

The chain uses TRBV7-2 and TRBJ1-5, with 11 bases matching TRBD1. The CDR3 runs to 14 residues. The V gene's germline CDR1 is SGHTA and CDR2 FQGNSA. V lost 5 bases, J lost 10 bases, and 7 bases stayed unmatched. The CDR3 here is CASSPGQGAQPQHF. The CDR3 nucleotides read TGTGCCAGCAGCCCCGGACAGGGGGCACAACCCCAGCATTTT.

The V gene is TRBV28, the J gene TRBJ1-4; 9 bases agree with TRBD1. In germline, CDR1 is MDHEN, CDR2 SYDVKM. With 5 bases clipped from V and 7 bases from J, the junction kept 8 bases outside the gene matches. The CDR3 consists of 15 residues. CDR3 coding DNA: TGTGCCAGCAGTCCGCACAGGGGGCCGGGTGAAAAACTGTTTTTT. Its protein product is CASSPHRGPGEKLFF.